These 25 T cell receptor beta chains were all obtained from the same sample, sequenced in a study of T cells in Graves' hyperthyroidism and ophthalmopathy (dated by TCRdb to 2018 to 2020). Libraries came from multiplex PCR. Instrument on record: Illumina HiSeq 2000. The TCR beta CDR3 regions were amplified from the RNA transcripts. A first-round RT-PCR of the TCR CDR3 used the HTBI primer set with the Qiagen OneStep RT-PCR kit. Using fastp at Q25 and MiXCR, TCRdb reprocessed the public reads and kept productive beta chains. Rows with a matching CDR3 protein are joined into one entry that keeps the most common DNA and genes. Recorded for this sample are around 350,000 distinct CDR3 sequences; approximately 13% of them occurred a single time. The ten largest clonotypes hold less than 10% of the sample. Sequences were obtained from blood. Receptors were obtained from a woman younger than 35 with Graves' hyperthyroidism.

The chain has TRBV5-6 and TRBJ1-2; D perhaps matches TRBD1 (6 bases). CDR3 size: 15 residues. Trimming stripped 4 bases from V and 3 bases from J, with 16 bases between. CDR1 is SGHDT and CDR2 is YYEEEE in the germline V gene. As DNA, the CDR3 is TGTGCCAGCAGCCCGGCGGGGGGCTGGGACTATGGCTACACCTTC. Protein: CASSPAGGWDYGYTF.

Many counts were recorded for this clonotype. The rearrangement links TRBV5-1 to TRBJ2-3; a weak D match, TRBD2 (5 bases). Trimming shortened V by 4 bases and J by 3 bases, and 15 bases separated the two germline ends. Germline assignment: CDR1 SGHRS and CDR2 YFSETQ. This CDR3 is 15 amino acids long. CDR3 in DNA: TGCGCCAGCAGCCCTGCGACATCGGGAACAGATACGCAGTATTTT. Encoded protein: CASSPATSGTDTQYF.

As regards this clonotype: This may arise from a read error, as a much more abundant clone is one base away. CDR3 sequence (DNA): TGTGCCATCAGCAGTGCTCGTTCCGAATCACTTGGTGGGGGGCAAGAGACCCAGTACTTC. It codes for CAISSARSESLGGGQETQYF. The gene calls are TRBV15 and TRBJ2-5; a possible D gene is TRBD2 (6 bases). This CDR3 region has 20 residues. The germline CDR1 and CDR2 sequences are LNHNV and YYDKDF (reference sequence).

This chain uses TRBV19 with TRBJ1-2; 7 positions agree with TRBD1. The CDR3 has 14 residues. CDR1 and CDR2 (germline): LNHDA, SQIVND (reference sequence). V lost 3 bases and J lost 6; bases outside the gene matches: 7. The CDR3 bases are TGTGCCAGTAGTATCGGGACAGATAAACATGGCTACACCTTC. This codes for CASSIGTDKHGYTF.

The chain links TRBV10-1 to TRBJ1-1; D might be TRBD1 (5 bases). This CDR3 has 16 amino acids. Germline CDR1 and CDR2: WNHNN and SYGVQD (reference sequence). Trimming pared 0 bases from V and 1 base from J, leaving 12 bases between. This CDR3 reads CASSESWAGGNTEAFF. DNA of the CDR3: TGCGCCAGCAGTGAGTCCTGGGCTGGGGGGAACACTGAAGCTTTCTTT.

This clonotype was observed a few times. The gene calls are TRBV9 and TRBJ2-5; TRBD2 matches 8 bases. V shed 0 bases and J 1 base; nucleotides not matched to a gene: 14. Germline V gene sequence: CDR1 SGDLS, CDR2 YYNGEE. The CDR3 totals 19 residues. The CDR3 spells CASSVGGSGIRGVQETQYF. CDR3 DNA sequence: TGTGCCAGCAGCGTAGGGGGTAGCGGGATCCGGGGGGTCCAAGAGACCCAGTACTTC.

CDR3 nucleotide sequence: TGTGCCAGCAGCGCATCTGGACAGTCGAACACTGAAGCTTTCTTT. Its translation is CASSASGQSNTEAFF. The chain recombines TRBV7-3 with TRBJ1-1; weak D call: TRBD1 (6 bases). The ends were cut back, 5 bases at V and 1 base at J, with 14 bases in the middle. The CDR3 has 15 amino acids. Germline V gives CDR1 SGHTA, CDR2 FQGTGA.

This clonotype showed up many times. The chain is built from TRBV2 and TRBJ1-1; D uncertain. The CDR3 has 18 amino acids. Per germline, CDR1 SNHLY and CDR2 FYNNEI. The V end was cut by 5 bases, the J end by 1 base, with 23 bases between. CDR3 protein: CASSTTVPSGPKNTEAFF. For the CDR3, the DNA is TGTGCCAGCAGTACAACTGTTCCCTCCGGGCCAAAGAACACTGAAGCTTTCTTT. Full variable domain (missing parts from reference TRBV2 and TRBJ1-1): EPEVTQTPSHQVTQMGQEVILRCVPISNHLYFYWYRQILGQKVEFLVSFYNNEISEKSEIFDDQFSVERPDGSNFTLKIRSTKLEDSAMYFCASSTTVPSGPKNTEAFFGQGTRLTVV.

Many counts were recorded for this clonotype. The V call is TRBV19, the J call TRBJ1-5; D is unresolved. Trimming stripped 7 bases from V and 0 bases from J, with 13 bases between. This CDR3 has 15 amino acids. CDR1 and CDR2 (germline): LNHDA, SQIVND (reference sequence). CDR3 DNA sequence: TGTGCCAGTACCCCGGCCCTGTATAGCAATCAGCCCCAGCATTTT. Amino acid sequence: CASTPALYSNQPQHF.

The chain recombines TRBV19 with TRBJ2-3, with D possibly TRBD2 on 5 matching bases. The CDR3 runs 14 residues. Germline assignment: CDR1 LNHDA and CDR2 SQIVND (reference sequence). V was trimmed by 7 bases and J by 5 bases, leaving 16 bases between them. The CDR3 sequence: CASTSGWVGDTQYF. The CDR3 DNA reads as TGTGCCAGTACAAGCGGATGGGTGGGAGATACGCAGTATTTT.

CDR3 residues: CASSTSGTEEQYF. DNA for the CDR3: TGTGCCAGCAGTACCTCTGGGACGGAAGAGCAGTACTTC. The gene calls are TRBV6-2 or TRBV6-3 and TRBJ2-7; either TRBD1 or TRBD2 may supply D (5 bases each). Per the germline V gene, CDR1 is MNHEY and CDR2 is SVGEGT. V lost 5 bases to trimming and J lost 7 bases, with 15 bases between them. This CDR3 comprises 13 residues.

This clonotype was picked up many times. This chain joins TRBV5-1 and TRBJ2-1; D is unresolved. The V and J ends lost 0 bases and 0 bases respectively, with 10 bases between them. Germline V gives CDR1 SGHRS, CDR2 YFSETQ. The CDR3 covers 16 residues. The CDR3 is CASSLVPESSYNEQFF. The CDR3 nucleotides are TGCGCCAGCAGCTTGGTTCCGGAGAGCTCCTACAATGAGCAGTTCTTC.

This clonotype was counted ten times or more. CDR3 DNA: TGTGCCAGCAGTATGAGCGGGAGGGCTGGGAACAATGAGCAGTTCTTC. Amino acid sequence: CASSMSGRAGNNEQFF. The gene calls are TRBV28 and TRBJ2-1, with TRBD2 identical over 10 bases. The CDR3 spans 16 residues. Per the germline V gene, CDR1 is MDHEN and CDR2 is SYDVKM. V lost 5 bases, J lost 5 bases, and 9 bases stayed unmatched.

This clonotype was picked up many times. The CDR3 loop is CASSPTGSSGNTIYF. DNA for the CDR3: TGTGCCAGCTCACCTACAGGGTCCTCTGGAAACACCATATATTTT. The rearrangement joins TRBV18 to TRBJ1-3; the D gene is possibly TRBD1 (6 bases). The CDR3 sequence is 15 residues long. The germline CDR1 and CDR2 sequences are KGHSH and LQKENI. V was shortened by 3 bases and J by 0 bases, with 9 bases between the two germline ends.

The V call is TRBV5-1, the J call TRBJ1-4, with 9 bases aligning to TRBD1. Germline values: CDR1 SGHRS, CDR2 YFSETQ. V lost 4 bases and J lost 4; bases outside the gene matches: 8. This CDR3 comprises 16 residues. The CDR3 DNA reads TGCGCCAGCAGCCTAAACCCGACAGGGGGTAATGAAAAACTGTTTTTT. This sequence encodes CASSLNPTGGNEKLFF.

This clonotype was seen repeatedly, ten times or more. The chain is built from TRBV11-3 and TRBJ2-5; 8 positions match TRBD2. V shed 5 bases, J shed 3 bases, and the junction held 8 bases outside the gene matches. Germline assignment: CDR1 SGHNT and CDR2 YENEEA. This CDR3 spans 15 amino acids. The CDR3 spells CASSPSGSLKETQYF. For the CDR3, the DNA is TGTGCCAGCAGCCCCAGCGGGAGTCTGAAAGAGACCCAGTACTTC.

Regarding this clonotype: A clone one base away is much larger, so this may be a read error. Lacking the conserved final phenylalanine or tryptophan, this CDR3 likely reflects a read error. V is TRBV11-2 and J is TRBJ2-7; D unresolved. CDR1 and CDR2 from the germline V gene are SGHAT and FQNNGV. The CDR3 is 17 amino acids. V was clipped by 5 bases and J by 4 bases, with 24 bases between them. The CDR3 DNA sequence: TGTGCCAGCAGCCCTAGGGTAAGAAGTAACTCTCCATACGAGCAGTACCTC. This gives the protein CASSPRVRSNSPYEQYL.

This clonotype was recorded a few times. The chain has TRBV19 and TRBJ2-2, with unresolved D. This CDR3 is built from 14 residues. From germline, CDR1 is LNHDA and CDR2 SQIVND (reference sequence). V lost 7 bases, J lost 4 bases, and 13 bases lay in between. DNA of the CDR3: TGTGCCAGTACCGTGGCGTCTCTCACCGGGGAGCTGTTTTTT. The encoded protein is CASTVASLTGELFF.

This clonotype was recorded at least ten times. The genes are TRBV27 and TRBJ2-1; 8 nucleotides match TRBD2. Germline values: CDR1 MNHEY, CDR2 SMNVEV (reference sequence). The ends lost 6 bases at V and 4 bases at J; junction bases unmatched: 11. This CDR3 is built from 16 residues. DNA of the CDR3: TGTGCCAGCAGCCCCCTCTCCGGGGGGGGTTACAATGAGCAGTTCTTC. It yields the protein CASSPLSGGGYNEQFF.

There are many counts of this clonotype. The chain is built from TRBV12-3 or TRBV12-4 and TRBJ2-1, with a weak D call TRBD2 (6 bases). Trimming took 3 bases from V and 10 from J, leaving 16 bases between them. The CDR3 length is 14 residues. Here the CDR3 reads CASSFNTGAGEQFF. As DNA, the CDR3 is TGTGCCAGCAGTTTCAATACGGGAGCGGGCGAGCAGTTCTTC.

This clonotype was counted only a few times. The chain uses TRBV29-1 and TRBJ2-7; 8 nucleotides agree with TRBD2. This CDR3 comprises 12 residues. From germline, CDR1 is SQVTM and CDR2 ANQGSEA. The CDR3 DNA reads TGCAACGGGGGGGCACTAGTAACGGAGCAGTACTTC. It specifies CNGGALVTEQYF.

There are many counts of this clonotype. The chain combines TRBV3-1 with TRBJ2-1; D is perhaps TRBD2 (6 bases). V lost 1 base, J lost 4 bases, and 8 bases lay in between. CDR1 LGHDT and CDR2 YNNKEL come from the germline V gene (reference sequence). The CDR3 is 14 residues long. CDR3 protein: CASSQAGGYNEQFF. The CDR3 DNA follows: TGTGCCAGCAGCCAAGCCGGGGGTTACAATGAGCAGTTCTTC.

The sample holds many counts of this clonotype. The J gene is TRBJ1-1, the V gene TRBV27; D perhaps matches TRBD1 (5 bases). The CDR3 totals 15 residues. V was shortened by 6 bases and J by 1 base, with 15 bases between the two germline ends. Germline-derived CDR1 and CDR2 are MNHEY and SMNVEV (reference sequence). The CDR3 bases are TGTGCCAGCAGCCACCAATGGGGGAAGAACACTGAAGCTTTCTTT. This encodes CASSHQWGKNTEAFF.

The table lists this clonotype with many counts. The V call is TRBV6-1, the J call TRBJ2-1; D tentatively fits TRBD1 or TRBD2 (6 bases each). Germline V gene sequence: CDR1 MNHNS, CDR2 SASEGT. This CDR3 region has 14 residues. V lost 6 bases, J lost 7 bases, and 16 bases lay in between. CDR3 protein: CASRYGGGLNEQFF. CDR3 nucleotides: TGTGCCAGCAGATACGGAGGGGGGCTAAATGAGCAGTTCTTC.

This clonotype was picked up many times. The chain is built from TRBV30 and TRBJ1-5; D not resolved. CDR1 GTSNPN and CDR2 SVGIG come from the germline V gene (reference sequence). V lost 0 bases to trimming and J lost 3 bases, with 6 bases between them. The CDR3 has 13 amino acids. This CDR3 is CAWSVQDNQPQHF. The CDR3 DNA follows: TGTGCCTGGAGTGTACAAGACAATCAGCCCCAGCATTTT.